This TCR beta chain was found in a study of tumor-infiltrating lymphocytes in localized non-small cell lung cancer. Study-level background: Patients included smokers and never-smokers with various histologies, some sampled after neoadjuvant chemotherapy. Study observations and caveats: Different pieces of the same tissue went to different assays, confounding technical variation with intratumor heterogeneity. Tumor T-cell fraction was not associated with recurrence-free survival. Higher tumor T cell infiltration than in uninvolved lung was supported by TCRbeta sequencing.

About this clone: No antigen is known for it.

Produced via immunoSEQ multiplex PCR; TCRdb's table is partial and in-frame only. In the table there are 15,000 to 20,000 clones, roughly 40% of which are singletons. V was cut by 2 bases and J by 0 bases, with 14 bases left in between. Germline V gives CDR1 MDHEN, CDR2 SYDVKM. The CDR3 consists of 16 residues. This chain joins TRBV28 and TRBJ2-7, with D perhaps assigned TRBD1 or TRBD2 (6 bases each). What was sequenced was lung tumor tissue. The sequence derives from a human donor with non-small cell lung cancer. CDR3 coding DNA: TGTGCCAGCAGTTTAAATTTAGGGGGGAGCTCCTACGAGCAGTACTTC. This sequence encodes CASSLNLGGSSYEQYF.